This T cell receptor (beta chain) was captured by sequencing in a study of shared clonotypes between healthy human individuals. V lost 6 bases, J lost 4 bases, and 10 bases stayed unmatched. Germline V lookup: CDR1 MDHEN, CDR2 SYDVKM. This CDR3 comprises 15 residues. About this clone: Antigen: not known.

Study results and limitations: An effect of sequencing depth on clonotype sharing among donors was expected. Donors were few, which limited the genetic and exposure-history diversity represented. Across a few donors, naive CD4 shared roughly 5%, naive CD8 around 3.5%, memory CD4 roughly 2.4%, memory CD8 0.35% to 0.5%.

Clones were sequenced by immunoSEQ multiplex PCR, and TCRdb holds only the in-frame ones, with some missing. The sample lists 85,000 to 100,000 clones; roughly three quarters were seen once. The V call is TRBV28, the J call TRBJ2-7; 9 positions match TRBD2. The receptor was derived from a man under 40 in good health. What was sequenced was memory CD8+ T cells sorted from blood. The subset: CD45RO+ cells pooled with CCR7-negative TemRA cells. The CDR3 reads CASSEKREVAYEQYF. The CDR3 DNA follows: TGTGCCAGCAGCGAGAAGCGGGAGGTAGCATACGAGCAGTACTTC.